The 2 T cell receptor gamma chains presented below share a single source sample, sequenced in a study of gamma-delta chains in newborns, infants, children. With CATT, TCRdb re-called clones from the reads. Here the sample spans some 1,100 gamma-chain clones, about half being singletons. The sample consisted of blood. The receptors originated from a child who was a newborn, infant or young child, either healthy, febrile or measles-vaccinated (not recorded which).

The rearrangement joins TRGV9 to TRGJP. TCRdb supplies no J gene; here it was assigned by aligning the nucleotide sequence to germline. The ends lost 2 bases at V and 6 bases at J; junction bases unmatched: 7. Per germline, CDR1 GITISATS and CDR2 ISYDGTV (reference sequence). The CDR3 length is 17 residues. CDR3 sequence (DNA): TGTGCCTTGTGGGAGGCGCAGAGAGAGTTGGGCAAAAAAATCAAGGTATTT. Amino acids: CALWEAQRELGKKIKVF.

J is TRGJP and V is TRGV9. Since TCRdb gives no J gene, matching the DNA to germline was used here to assign it. Germline CDR1 GITISATS, CDR2 ISYDGTV (reference sequence). After removal of 0 bases from V and 5 bases from J, the junction contained 4 bases not matched to a gene. The CDR3 loop spans 17 amino acids. CDR3 protein: CALWEVNEELGKKIKVF. CDR3 nucleotide sequence: TGTGCCTTGTGGGAGGTGAATGAAGAGTTGGGCAAAAAAATCAAGGTATTT.